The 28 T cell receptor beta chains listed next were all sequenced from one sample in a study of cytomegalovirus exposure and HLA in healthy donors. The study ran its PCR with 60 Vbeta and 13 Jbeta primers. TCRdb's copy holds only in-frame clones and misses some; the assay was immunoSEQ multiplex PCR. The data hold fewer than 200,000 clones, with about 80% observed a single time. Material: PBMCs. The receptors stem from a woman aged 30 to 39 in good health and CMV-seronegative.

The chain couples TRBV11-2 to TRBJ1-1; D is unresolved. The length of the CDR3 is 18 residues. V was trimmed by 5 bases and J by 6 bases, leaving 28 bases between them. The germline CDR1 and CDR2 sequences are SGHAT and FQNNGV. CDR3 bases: TGTGCCAGCAGCCCTAACGACTACCGGGCCTTCTTGGGCGCTGAAGCTTTCTTT. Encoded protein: CASSPNDYRAFLGAEAFF.

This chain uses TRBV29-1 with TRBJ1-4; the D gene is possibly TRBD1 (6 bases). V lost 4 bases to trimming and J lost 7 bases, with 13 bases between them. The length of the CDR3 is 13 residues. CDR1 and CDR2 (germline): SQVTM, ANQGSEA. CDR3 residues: CSVAGTKGEKLFF. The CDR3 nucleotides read TGCAGCGTTGCGGGGACAAAGGGTGAAAAACTGTTTTTT.

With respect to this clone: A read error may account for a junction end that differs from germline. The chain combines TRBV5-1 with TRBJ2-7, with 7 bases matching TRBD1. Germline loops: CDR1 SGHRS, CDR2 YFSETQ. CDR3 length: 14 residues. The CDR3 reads CASSLEGATRGQNF. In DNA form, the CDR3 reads TGCGCCAGCAGCTTGGAAGGAGCAACAAGGGGACAGAACTTC.

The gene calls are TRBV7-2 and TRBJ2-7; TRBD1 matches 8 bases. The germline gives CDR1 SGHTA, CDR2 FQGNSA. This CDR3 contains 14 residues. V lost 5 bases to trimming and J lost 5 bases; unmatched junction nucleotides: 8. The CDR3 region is CASSLIGQGNEQYF. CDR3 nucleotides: TGTGCCAGCAGCCTAATCGGACAGGGCAACGAGCAGTACTTC.

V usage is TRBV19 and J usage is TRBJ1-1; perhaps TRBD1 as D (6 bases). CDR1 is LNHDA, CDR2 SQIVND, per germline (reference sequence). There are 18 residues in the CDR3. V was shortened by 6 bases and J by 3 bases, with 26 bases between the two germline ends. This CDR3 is CASRGGSGQSISYTEAFF. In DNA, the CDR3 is TGTGCCAGTAGAGGAGGATCTGGACAGTCCATCTCGTACACTGAAGCTTTCTTT.

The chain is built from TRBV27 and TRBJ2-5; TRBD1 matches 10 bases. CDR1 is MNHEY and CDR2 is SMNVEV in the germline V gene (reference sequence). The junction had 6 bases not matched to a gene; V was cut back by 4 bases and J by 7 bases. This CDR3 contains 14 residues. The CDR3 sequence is CASSSGQGIGTQYF. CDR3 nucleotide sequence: TGTGCCAGCAGTTCGGGACAGGGGATAGGGACCCAGTACTTC.

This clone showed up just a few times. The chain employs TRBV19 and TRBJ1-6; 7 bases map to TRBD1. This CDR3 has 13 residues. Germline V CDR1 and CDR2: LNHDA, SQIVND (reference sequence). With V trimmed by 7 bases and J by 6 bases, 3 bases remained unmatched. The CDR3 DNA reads TGTGCCAGTACGTACAGGGGTAATTCACCCCTCCACTTT. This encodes CASTYRGNSPLHF.

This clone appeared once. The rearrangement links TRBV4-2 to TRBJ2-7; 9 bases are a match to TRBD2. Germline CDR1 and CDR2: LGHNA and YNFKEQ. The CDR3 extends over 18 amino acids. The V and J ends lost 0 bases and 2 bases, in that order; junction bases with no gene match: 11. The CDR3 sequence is CASSQDAMTSGTTYEQYF. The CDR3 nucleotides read TGTGCCAGCAGCCAAGACGCAATGACTAGCGGAACTACCTACGAGCAGTACTTC.

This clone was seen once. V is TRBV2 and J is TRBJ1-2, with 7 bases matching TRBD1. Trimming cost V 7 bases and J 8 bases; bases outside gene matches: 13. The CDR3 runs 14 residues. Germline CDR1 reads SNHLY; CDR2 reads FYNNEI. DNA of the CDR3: TGTGCCAGCATAACTGACAGGGCCCCTGTAGGCTACACCTTC. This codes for CASITDRAPVGYTF.

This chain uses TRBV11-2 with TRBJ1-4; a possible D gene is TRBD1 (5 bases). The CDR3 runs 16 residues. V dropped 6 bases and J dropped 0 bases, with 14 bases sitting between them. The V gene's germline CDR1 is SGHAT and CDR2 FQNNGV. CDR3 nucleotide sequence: TGTGCCAGCAGTCCAGGGTTTTTTGCAACTAATGAAAAACTGTTTTTT. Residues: CASSPGFFATNEKLFF.

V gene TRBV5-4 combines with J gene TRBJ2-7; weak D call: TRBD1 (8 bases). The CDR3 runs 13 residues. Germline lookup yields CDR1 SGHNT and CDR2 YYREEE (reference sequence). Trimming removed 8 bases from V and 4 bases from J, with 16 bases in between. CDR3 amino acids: CASRNRGGYEQYF. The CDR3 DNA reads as TGTGCCAGTCGAAACAGGGGGGGTTACGAGCAGTACTTC.

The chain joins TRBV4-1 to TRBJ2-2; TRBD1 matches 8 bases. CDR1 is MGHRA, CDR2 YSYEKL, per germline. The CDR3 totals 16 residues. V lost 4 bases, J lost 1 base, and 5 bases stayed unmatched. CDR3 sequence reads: CASSPAGTGNTGELFF. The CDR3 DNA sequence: TGCGCCAGCAGCCCCGCCGGGACAGGGAACACCGGGGAGCTGTTTTTT.

In nucleotides, the CDR3 is TGTGCCAGCAGCTGGCAGAACACTGAAGCTTTCTTT. It is translated as CASSWQNTEAFF. The chain carries TRBV2 and TRBJ1-1; no clear D. The CDR3 loop spans 12 amino acids. With 6 bases removed from V and 1 base from J, the gap between germline ends came to 6 bases. Per germline, CDR1 SNHLY and CDR2 FYNNEI.

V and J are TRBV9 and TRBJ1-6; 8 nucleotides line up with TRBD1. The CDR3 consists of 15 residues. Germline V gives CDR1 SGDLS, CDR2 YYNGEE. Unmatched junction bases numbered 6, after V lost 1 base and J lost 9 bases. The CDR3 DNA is TGTGCCAGCAGCGTACTCCAGGGGGCCGGTTCACCCCTCCACTTT. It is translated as CASSVLQGAGSPLHF.

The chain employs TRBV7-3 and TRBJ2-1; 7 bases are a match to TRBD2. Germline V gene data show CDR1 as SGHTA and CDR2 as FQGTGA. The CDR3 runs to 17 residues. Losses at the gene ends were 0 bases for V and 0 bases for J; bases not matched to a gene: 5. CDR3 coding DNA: TGTGCCAGCAGCTTAACCGAGGGAGGGAGCTCCTACAATGAGCAGTTCTTC. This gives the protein CASSLTEGGSSYNEQFF.

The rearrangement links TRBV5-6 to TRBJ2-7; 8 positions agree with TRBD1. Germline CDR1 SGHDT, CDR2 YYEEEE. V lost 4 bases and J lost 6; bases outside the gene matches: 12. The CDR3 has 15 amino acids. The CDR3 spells CASSPTGELAAEQYF. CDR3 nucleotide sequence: TGTGCCAGCAGCCCGACAGGGGAGTTAGCGGCCGAGCAGTACTTC. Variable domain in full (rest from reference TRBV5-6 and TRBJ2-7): DAGVTQSPTHLIKTRGQQVTLRCSPKSGHDTVSWYQQALGQGPQFIFQYYEEEERQRGNFPDRFSGHQFPNYSSELNVNALLLGDSALYLCASSPTGELAAEQYFGPGTRLTVT.

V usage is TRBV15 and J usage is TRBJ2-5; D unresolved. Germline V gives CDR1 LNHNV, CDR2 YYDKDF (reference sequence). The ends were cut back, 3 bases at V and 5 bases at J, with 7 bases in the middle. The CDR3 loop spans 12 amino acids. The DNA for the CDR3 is TGTGCCACCAGCAGTTACGGTGAGACCCAGTACTTC. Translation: CATSSYGETQYF.

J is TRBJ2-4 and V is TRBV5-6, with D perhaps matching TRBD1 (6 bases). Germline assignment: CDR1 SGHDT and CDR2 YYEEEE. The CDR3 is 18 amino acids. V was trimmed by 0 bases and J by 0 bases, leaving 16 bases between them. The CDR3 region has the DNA TGTGCCAGCAGCTTGGTGGTGGGGGCCAGGGAAGCCAAAAACATTCAGTACTTC. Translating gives CASSLVVGAREAKNIQYF.

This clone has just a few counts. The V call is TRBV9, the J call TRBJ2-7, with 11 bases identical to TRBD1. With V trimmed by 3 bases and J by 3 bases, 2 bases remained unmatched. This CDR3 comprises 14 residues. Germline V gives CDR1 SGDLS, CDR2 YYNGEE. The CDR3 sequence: CASSAGQGGYEQYF. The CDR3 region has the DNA TGTGCCAGCAGCGCGGGACAGGGGGGCTACGAGCAGTACTTC.

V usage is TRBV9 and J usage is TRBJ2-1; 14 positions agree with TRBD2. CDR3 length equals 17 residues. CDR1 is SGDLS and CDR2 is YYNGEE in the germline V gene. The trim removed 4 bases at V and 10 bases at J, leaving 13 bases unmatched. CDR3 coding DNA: TGTGCCAGCAGCCCAAGAAAGGGACTAGCGGGAGTTGGAGAGCAGTTCTTC. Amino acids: CASSPRKGLAGVGEQFF.

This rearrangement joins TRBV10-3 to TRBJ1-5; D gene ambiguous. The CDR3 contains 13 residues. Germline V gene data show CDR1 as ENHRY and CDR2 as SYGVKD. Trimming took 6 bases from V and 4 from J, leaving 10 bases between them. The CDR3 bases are TGTGCCATCAGCCCTACCGTGAATCAGCCCCAGCATTTT. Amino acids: CAISPTVNQPQHF.

The CDR3 loop is CSVEDPTGGDEQYF. The CDR3 nucleotides are TGCAGCGTTGAAGATCCGACAGGGGGCGACGAGCAGTACTTC. The gene calls are TRBV29-1 and TRBJ2-7; 10 bases are a match to TRBD1. Trimming took 0 bases from V and 5 from J; bases not matched to a gene: 4. The CDR3 has 14 residues. CDR1 and CDR2 (germline): SQVTM, ANQGSEA.

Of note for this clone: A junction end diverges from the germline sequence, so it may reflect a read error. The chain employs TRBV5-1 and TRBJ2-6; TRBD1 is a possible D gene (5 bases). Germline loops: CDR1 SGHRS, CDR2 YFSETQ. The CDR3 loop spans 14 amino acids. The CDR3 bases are TGCGCCAGCAGCGAAGGGTCTGGGGCCAACGGCCTGACTTTC. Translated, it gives CASSEGSGANGLTF.

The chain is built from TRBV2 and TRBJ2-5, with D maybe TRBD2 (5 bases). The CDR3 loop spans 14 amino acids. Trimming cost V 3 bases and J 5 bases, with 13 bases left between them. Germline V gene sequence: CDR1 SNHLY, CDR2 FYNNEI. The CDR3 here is CASSESGVGETQYF. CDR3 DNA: TGTGCCAGCAGTGAGTCCGGGGTCGGCGAGACCCAGTACTTC.

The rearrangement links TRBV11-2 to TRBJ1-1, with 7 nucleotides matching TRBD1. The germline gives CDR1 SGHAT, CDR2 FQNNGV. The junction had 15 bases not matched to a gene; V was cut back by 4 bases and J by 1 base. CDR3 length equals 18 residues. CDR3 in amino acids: CASSSFSGTAGGNTEAFF. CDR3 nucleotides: TGTGCCAGCAGCTCCTTCTCCGGGACAGCCGGAGGGAACACTGAAGCTTTCTTT.

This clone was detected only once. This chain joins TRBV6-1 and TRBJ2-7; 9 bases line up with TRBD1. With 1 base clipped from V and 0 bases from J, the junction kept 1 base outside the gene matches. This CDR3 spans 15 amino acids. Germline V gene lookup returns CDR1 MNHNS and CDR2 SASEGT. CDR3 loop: CASSEETGGSYEQYF. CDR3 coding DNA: TGTGCCAGCAGTGAAGAGACAGGGGGCTCCTACGAGCAGTACTTC.

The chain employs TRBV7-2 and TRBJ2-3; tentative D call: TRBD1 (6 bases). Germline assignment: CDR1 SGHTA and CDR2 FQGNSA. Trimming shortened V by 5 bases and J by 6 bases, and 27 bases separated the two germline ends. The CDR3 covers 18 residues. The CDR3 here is CASSPRLQGMARVDTQYF. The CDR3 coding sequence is TGTGCCAGCAGCCCCCGCCTACAGGGTATGGCACGTGTGGATACGCAGTATTTT.

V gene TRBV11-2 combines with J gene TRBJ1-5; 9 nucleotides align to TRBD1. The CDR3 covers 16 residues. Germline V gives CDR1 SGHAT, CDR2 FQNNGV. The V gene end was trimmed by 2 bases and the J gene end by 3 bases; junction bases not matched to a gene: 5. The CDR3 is CASSLNTGGLNQPQHF. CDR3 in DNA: TGTGCCAGCAGCTTAAATACAGGGGGCCTCAATCAGCCCCAGCATTTT. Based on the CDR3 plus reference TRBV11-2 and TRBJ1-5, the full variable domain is EAGVAQSPRYKIIEKRQSVAFWCNPISGHATLYWYQQILGQGPKLLIQFQNNGVVDDSQLPKDRFSAERLKGVDSTLKIQPAKLEDSAVYLCASSLNTGGLNQPQHFGDGTRLSIL.